These 30 T cell receptor beta chains were all obtained from the same sample, sequenced in a study of blood T cell repertoires in COVID-19. Clones were read by immunoSEQ multiplex PCR, and TCRdb kept only the in-frame ones, dropping some. The data contain about 200,000 clones, roughly 88% of them singletons. The specimen was peripheral blood. The receptors shown here come from a man aged 25 to 45 who had recovered from COVID-19.

The V and J genes are TRBV30 and TRBJ1-1; D gene ambiguous. CDR1 is GTSNPN and CDR2 is SVGIG in the germline V gene (reference sequence). This CDR3 spans 14 amino acids. The V and J ends lost 0 bases and 0 bases respectively, with 8 bases between them. This CDR3 reads CAWSVTVMNTEAFF. In nucleotides, the CDR3 is TGTGCCTGGAGTGTAACGGTCATGAACACTGAAGCTTTCTTT.

The CDR3 nucleotides read TGTGCCAGCAGCAGGGGGGACAGAACTTACCAAGAGACCCAGTACTTC. Translation: CASSRGDRTYQETQYF. This chain uses TRBV21-1 with TRBJ2-5; TRBD1 was called by the table and not checked on the DNA. TRBV21-1 is marked as a pseudogene. The CDR3 runs 16 residues.

This clone is a singleton in its sample. The chain uses TRBV6-4 and TRBJ1-6; D is undetermined. The germline CDR1 and CDR2 sequences are MRHNA and SNTAGT. This CDR3 contains 13 residues. With 7 bases removed from V and 7 bases from J, the gap between germline ends came to 11 bases. CDR3 sequence (DNA): TGTGCCAGCACATCTGAAACAAATTCACCCCTCCACTTT. Residues: CASTSETNSPLHF.

This chain joins TRBV3-1 (or the pseudogene TRBV3-2) and TRBJ1-2; 7 bases line up with TRBD1. Trimming removed 4 bases from V and 6 bases from J; junction bases left unmatched: 11. CDR3 size: 15 residues. CDR1 is LGHDT and CDR2 is YNNKEL in the germline V gene (reference sequence). The CDR3, as DNA: TGTGCCAGCAGCCCCGGGGGCAGAGGGGGCGATGGCTACACCTTC. This sequence encodes CASSPGGRGGDGYTF.

This chain joins TRBV3-1 (or the pseudogene TRBV3-2) and TRBJ1-5, with 7 bases matching TRBD1. CDR1 is LGHDT and CDR2 is YNNKEL in the germline V gene (reference sequence). CDR3 size: 18 residues. After removal of 2 bases from V and 7 bases from J, the junction contained 17 bases not matched to a gene. Here the CDR3 DNA reads TGTGCCAGCAGCCAATGCCGGGGACAGAGCTTTTGGAAGCAGCCCCAGCATTTT. It codes for CASSQCRGQSFWKQPQHF.

J is TRBJ1-5 and V is TRBV9; 7 bases fit TRBD1. The CDR3 runs 14 residues. Germline CDR1 is SGDLS and CDR2 is YYNGEE. The trim removed 0 bases at V and 7 bases at J, leaving 4 bases unmatched. CDR3 sequence reads: CASSVAGGQQPQHF. The CDR3 DNA sequence: TGTGCCAGCAGCGTAGCTGGGGGACAGCAGCCCCAGCATTTT.

The gene calls are TRBV7-8 and TRBJ1-2; TRBD1 matches at 9 bases. J was trimmed by 3 bases and V by 1 base; bases with no gene match: 6. The CDR3 spans 16 residues. Germline assignment: CDR1 SGHVS and CDR2 FQNEAQ. The CDR3 coding sequence is TGTGCCAGCAGCTTAGAAATAACAGGGGGCTACTATGGCTACACCTTC. Protein product: CASSLEITGGYYGYTF.

The rearrangement uses TRBV4-2 and TRBJ2-2; a possible D gene is TRBD2 (6 bases). Germline V CDR1 and CDR2: LGHNA, YNFKEQ. The CDR3 consists of 17 residues. V was cut by 4 bases and J by 5 bases, with 20 bases left in between. CDR3: CASSPRVRLATTGELFF. The CDR3 DNA is TGTGCCAGCAGCCCCCGCGTTCGGCTAGCGACGACCGGGGAGCTGTTTTTT.

V gene TRBV6-5 combines with J gene TRBJ1-5; 10 positions agree with TRBD1. The CDR3 length is 14 residues. The ends lost 5 bases at V and 6 bases at J; junction bases unmatched: 4. Looked up from germline, CDR1 is MNHEY and CDR2 is SVGAGI. CDR3 in DNA: TGTGCCAGCAGTACACGACAGGGGGCTCAGCCCCAGCATTTT. It yields the protein CASSTRQGAQPQHF.

This clone turned up a few times. This chain joins TRBV6-4 and TRBJ1-1; D unclear. The CDR3 consists of 13 residues. The ends were cut back, 4 bases at V and 1 base at J, with 7 bases in the middle. Germline V gene lookup returns CDR1 MRHNA and CDR2 SNTAGT. The CDR3 bases are TGTGCCAGCAGTGCCGAGGAGAACACTGAAGCTTTCTTT. Protein product: CASSAEENTEAFF.

V and J are TRBV28 and TRBJ2-5, with TRBD1 matching 7 bases. The CDR3 has 14 amino acids. Trimming at V came to 5 bases and at J to 3 bases, leaving 6 bases not matched to a gene. Germline V gene sequence: CDR1 MDHEN, CDR2 SYDVKM. CDR3 sequence reads: CASSPPGTEETQYF. The DNA of the CDR3 is TGTGCCAGCAGTCCTCCTGGGACAGAAGAGACCCAGTACTTC.

The chain joins TRBV7-2 to TRBJ2-7, with D perhaps TRBD2 (5 bases). CDR3 length equals 14 residues. V was trimmed by 3 bases and J by 6 bases, leaving 15 bases between them. Germline values: CDR1 SGHTA, CDR2 FQGNSA. DNA for the CDR3: TGTGCCAGCAGCTTGACTTCCGGACTCTCCGAGCAGTACTTC. Translation gives CASSLTSGLSEQYF.

The chain joins TRBV30 to TRBJ1-5; a weak D match, TRBD1 (6 bases). The germline gives CDR1 GTSNPN, CDR2 SVGIG (reference sequence). The V end was cut by 3 bases, the J end by 1 base, with 7 bases between. CDR3 length: 13 residues. CDR3 loop: CAWSGQSNQPQHF. In DNA form, the CDR3 reads TGTGCCTGGAGCGGACAGAGCAATCAGCCCCAGCATTTT.

The rearrangement uses TRBV7-2 and TRBJ1-5; no clear D gene. V lost 0 bases, J lost 6 bases, and 12 bases lay in between. Germline V gene sequence: CDR1 SGHTA, CDR2 FQGNSA. This CDR3 comprises 15 residues. The CDR3 DNA follows: TGTGCCAGCAGCTTAGCGCTAGAGGGAGGTCAGCCCCAGCATTTT. Residues: CASSLALEGGQPQHF. Variable domain in full (rest from reference TRBV7-2 and TRBJ1-5): GAGVSQSPSNKVTEKGKDVELRCDPISGHTALYWYRQSLGQGLEFLIYFQGNSAPDKSGLPSDRFSAERTGGSVSTLTIQRTQQEDSAVYLCASSLALEGGQPQHFGDGTRLSIL.

This chain uses TRBV18 with TRBJ2-7; D possibly corresponds to TRBD2 (6 bases). Germline V CDR1 and CDR2: KGHSH, LQKENI. Trimming left V 6 bases short and J 6 bases short, with 21 bases between. The CDR3 is 15 residues long. The CDR3, as DNA: TGTGCCAGCTCCCCGCAGCCACGGGGGTACTCCGAGCAGTACTTC. Its protein is CASSPQPRGYSEQYF.

The DNA of the CDR3 is TGTGCCAGCTCACCATCACAGGGTGTTTACAATGAGCAGTTCTTC. Its translation is CASSPSQGVYNEQFF. The genes are TRBV18 and TRBJ2-1; possible D gene TRBD1, 6 bases. Germline CDR1 KGHSH, CDR2 LQKENI. The CDR3 spans 15 residues. V lost 2 bases and J lost 4, with 12 bases in between.

This chain connects TRBV6-5 to TRBJ2-5, with D maybe TRBD2 (6 bases). The CDR3 consists of 14 residues. V lost 6 bases to trimming and J lost 5 bases, with 16 bases between them. Germline V lookup: CDR1 MNHEY, CDR2 SVGAGI. The CDR3 is CASRGGKGSETQYF. CDR3 in DNA: TGTGCCAGCAGGGGGGGTAAGGGGTCGGAGACCCAGTACTTC.

CDR3 sequence reads: CASSVRLDYGYTF. CDR3 DNA sequence: TGTGCCAGCAGTGTTCGACTGGACTATGGCTACACCTTC. This chain links TRBV25-1 with TRBJ1-2, with D unclear. Germline CDR1 reads MGHDK; CDR2 reads SYGVNS. There are 13 residues in the CDR3. V was cut by 4 bases and J by 3 bases, with 9 bases left in between.

The table lists this clone with a count of one. The rearrangement links TRBV30 to TRBJ2-5; possibly TRBD1 for D (6 bases). Trimming removed 7 bases from V and 5 bases from J, with 20 bases in between. Per the germline V gene, CDR1 is GTSNPN and CDR2 is SVGIG (reference sequence). CDR3 length equals 14 residues. Written as DNA, the CDR3 is TGTGCCTCCGCTACTTTCAGGGGCTTTGAGACCCAGTACTTC. Protein sequence: CASATFRGFETQYF.

The chain carries TRBV19 and TRBJ2-7; 9 bases fit TRBD1. Looked up from germline, CDR1 is LNHDA and CDR2 is SQIVND (reference sequence). CDR3 length: 14 amino acids. V gave up 2 bases and J gave up 6 bases; unmatched junction bases: 5. CDR3 sequence (DNA): TGTGCCAGTAGTATAATGGGACAGGGACCCGAGCAGTACTTC. It encodes CASSIMGQGPEQYF.

V usage is TRBV5-1 and J usage is TRBJ2-5, with TRBD1 matching 10 bases. Trimming removed 3 bases from V and 4 bases from J; junction bases left unmatched: 3. Germline-derived CDR1 and CDR2 are SGHRS and YFSETQ. This CDR3 region has 14 residues. The CDR3 DNA sequence: TGCGCCAGCAGCTCCGGGACAGGGGTAGAGACCCAGTACTTC. Its translation: CASSSGTGVETQYF.

The V and J genes are TRBV7-2 and TRBJ1-5; weak D call: TRBD1 (6 bases). Trimming left V 0 bases short and J 0 bases short, with 6 bases between. Germline lookup yields CDR1 SGHTA and CDR2 FQGNSA. The CDR3 totals 15 residues. CDR3 in DNA: TGTGCCAGCAGCTTAGCACAGGGTAGCAATCAGCCCCAGCATTTT. It translates to CASSLAQGSNQPQHF.

The chain carries TRBV19 and TRBJ1-1; 9 bases are shared with TRBD1. Germline lookup yields CDR1 LNHDA and CDR2 SQIVND (reference sequence). The CDR3 covers 17 residues. J was trimmed by 7 bases and V by 6 bases; bases with no gene match: 18. In nucleotides, the CDR3 is TGTGCCAGTAGACAACAATCGGGACAGGGTAGAGAGGGTGAAGCTTTCTTT. It codes for CASRQQSGQGREGEAFF.

The chain couples TRBV5-6 to TRBJ1-1; weak D call: TRBD1 (5 bases). V shed 3 bases and J shed 0 bases, with 12 bases lying between them. Germline V gene sequence: CDR1 SGHDT, CDR2 YYEEEE. The CDR3 sequence is 15 residues long. The CDR3 reads CASSWGTPLNTEAFF. In nucleotides, the CDR3 is TGTGCCAGCAGCTGGGGGACTCCCCTGAACACTGAAGCTTTCTTT.

The CDR3 loop is CACNNDKASYEQYF. As DNA, the CDR3 is TGTGCCTGTAACAATGACAAGGCCTCCTACGAGCAGTACTTC. This chain links TRBV30 with TRBJ2-7; no definite D call. V lost 6 bases to trimming and J lost 0 bases, with 15 bases between them. Germline CDR1 reads GTSNPN; CDR2 reads SVGIG (reference sequence). CDR3 length: 14 amino acids.

This chain links TRBV6-2 or TRBV6-3 with TRBJ2-2, with D uncertain. Between the trimmed V and J ends, which lost 4 bases and 2 bases, there was a span of 8 bases. This CDR3 is built from 14 residues. Germline lookup yields CDR1 MNHEY and CDR2 SVGEGT. This chain's CDR3 is CASSFDTNTGELFF. CDR3 nucleotides: TGTGCCAGCAGTTTCGACACTAACACCGGGGAGCTGTTTTTT.

This clone was seen ten or more times. The V call is TRBV6-2 or TRBV6-3, the J call TRBJ2-7; 10 bases align to TRBD1. With V trimmed by 6 bases and J by 5 bases, 13 bases remained unmatched. The CDR3 consists of 16 residues. Germline-derived CDR1 and CDR2 are MNHEY and SVGEGT. The CDR3 loop is CASSLYRDRGRDEQYF. DNA of the CDR3: TGTGCCAGCAGCCTTTATCGGGACAGGGGAAGGGACGAGCAGTACTTC.

This clone was counted once. CDR3 sequence reads: CASSPDRKAPEKLFF. The CDR3, as DNA: TGTGCCAGCAGCCCCGACAGGAAGGCCCCGGAAAAACTGTTTTTT. The chain combines TRBV7-9 with TRBJ1-4; maybe TRBD1 (6 bases). The CDR3 has 15 residues. Trimming removed 5 bases at V and 8 bases at J, with 18 bases between. In germline, CDR1 is SEHNR, CDR2 FQNEAQ (reference sequence).

The chain has TRBV5-5 and TRBJ1-2, with 9 bases that match TRBD1. This CDR3 comprises 16 residues. V was clipped by 4 bases and J by 8 bases; unmatched bases: 15. Germline V gives CDR1 SGHKS, CDR2 YYEKEE (reference sequence). The CDR3, as DNA: TGTGCCAGCAGCCTCCAAGCCGGGACAGGGATCGGGGGCTACACCTTC. Encoded protein: CASSLQAGTGIGGYTF. The complete variable domain, with remaining parts taken from reference TRBV5-5 and TRBJ1-2, reads DAGVTQSPTHLIKTRGQQVTLRCSPISGHKSVSWYQQVLGQGPQFIFQYYEKEERGRGNFPDRFSARQFPNYSSELNVNALLLGDSALYLCASSLQAGTGIGGYTFGSGTRLTVV.

DNA of the CDR3: TGTGCCAGCAGTCCCGACAGGGGGAAAGAGCAGTACTTC. Protein sequence: CASSPDRGKEQYF. The rearrangement links TRBV27 to TRBJ2-7, with TRBD1 matching 9 bases. Germline V lookup: CDR1 MNHEY, CDR2 SMNVEV (reference sequence). The length of the CDR3 is 13 residues. With V trimmed by 5 bases and J by 7 bases, 6 bases remained unmatched.